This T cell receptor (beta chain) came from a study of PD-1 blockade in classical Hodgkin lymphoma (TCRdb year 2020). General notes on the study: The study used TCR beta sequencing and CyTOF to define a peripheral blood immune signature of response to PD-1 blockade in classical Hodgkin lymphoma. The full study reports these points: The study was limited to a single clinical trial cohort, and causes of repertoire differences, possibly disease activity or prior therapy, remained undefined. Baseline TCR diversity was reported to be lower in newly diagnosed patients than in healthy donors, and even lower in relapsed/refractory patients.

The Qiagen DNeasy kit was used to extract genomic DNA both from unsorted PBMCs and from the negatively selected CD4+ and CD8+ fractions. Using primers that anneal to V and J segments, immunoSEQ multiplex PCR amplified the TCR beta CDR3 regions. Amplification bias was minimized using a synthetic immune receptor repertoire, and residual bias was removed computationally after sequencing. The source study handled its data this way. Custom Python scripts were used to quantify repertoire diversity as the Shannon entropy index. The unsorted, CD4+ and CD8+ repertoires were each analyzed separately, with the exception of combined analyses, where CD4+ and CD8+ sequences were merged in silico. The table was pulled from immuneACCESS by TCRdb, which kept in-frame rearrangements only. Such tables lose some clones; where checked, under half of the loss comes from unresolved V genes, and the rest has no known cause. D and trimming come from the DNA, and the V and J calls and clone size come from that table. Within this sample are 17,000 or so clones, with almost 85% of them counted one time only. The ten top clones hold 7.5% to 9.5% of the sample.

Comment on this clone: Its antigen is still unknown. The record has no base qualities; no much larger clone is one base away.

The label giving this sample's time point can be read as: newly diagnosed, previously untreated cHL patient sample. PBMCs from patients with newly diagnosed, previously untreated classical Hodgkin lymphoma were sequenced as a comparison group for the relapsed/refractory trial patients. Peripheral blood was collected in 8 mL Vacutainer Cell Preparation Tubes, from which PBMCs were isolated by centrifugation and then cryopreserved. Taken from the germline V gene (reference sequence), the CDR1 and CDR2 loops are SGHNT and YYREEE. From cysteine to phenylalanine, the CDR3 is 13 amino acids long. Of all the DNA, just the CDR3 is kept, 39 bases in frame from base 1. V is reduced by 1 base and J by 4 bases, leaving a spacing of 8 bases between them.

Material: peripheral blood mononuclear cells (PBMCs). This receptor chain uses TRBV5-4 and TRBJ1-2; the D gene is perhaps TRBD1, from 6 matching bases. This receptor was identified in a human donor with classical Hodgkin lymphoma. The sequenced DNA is TGTGCCAGCAGCTTGCGGGGGCCCTATGGCTACACCTTC. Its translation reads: CASSLRGPYGYTF.